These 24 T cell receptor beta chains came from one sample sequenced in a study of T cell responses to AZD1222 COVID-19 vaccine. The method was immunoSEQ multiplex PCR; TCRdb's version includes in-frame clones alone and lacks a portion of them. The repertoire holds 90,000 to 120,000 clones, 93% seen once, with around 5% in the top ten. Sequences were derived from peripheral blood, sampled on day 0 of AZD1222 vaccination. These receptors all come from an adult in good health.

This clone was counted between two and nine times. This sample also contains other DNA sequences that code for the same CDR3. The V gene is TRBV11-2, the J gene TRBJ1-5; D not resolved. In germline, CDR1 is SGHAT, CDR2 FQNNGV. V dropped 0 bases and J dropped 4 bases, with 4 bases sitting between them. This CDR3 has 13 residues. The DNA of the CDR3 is TGTGCCAGCAGCTTAGACAGGAATCAGCCCCAGCATTTT. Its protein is CASSLDRNQPQHF. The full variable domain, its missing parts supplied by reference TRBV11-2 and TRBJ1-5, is EAGVAQSPRYKIIEKRQSVAFWCNPISGHATLYWYQQILGQGPKLLIQFQNNGVVDDSQLPKDRFSAERLKGVDSTLKIQPAKLEDSAVYLCASSLDRNQPQHFGDGTRLSIL.

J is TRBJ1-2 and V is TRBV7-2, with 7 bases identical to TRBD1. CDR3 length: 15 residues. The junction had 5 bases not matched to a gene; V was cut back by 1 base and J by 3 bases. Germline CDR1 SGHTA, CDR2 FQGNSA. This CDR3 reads CASSLVDREYYGYTF. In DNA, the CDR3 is TGTGCCAGCAGCTTAGTAGACAGGGAGTACTATGGCTACACCTTC.

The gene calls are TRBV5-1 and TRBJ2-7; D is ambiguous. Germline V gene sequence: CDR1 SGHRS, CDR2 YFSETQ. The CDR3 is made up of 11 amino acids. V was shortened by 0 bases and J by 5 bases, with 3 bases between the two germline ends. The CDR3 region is CASSLEDEQYF. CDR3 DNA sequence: TGCGCCAGCAGCTTGGAGGACGAGCAGTACTTC.

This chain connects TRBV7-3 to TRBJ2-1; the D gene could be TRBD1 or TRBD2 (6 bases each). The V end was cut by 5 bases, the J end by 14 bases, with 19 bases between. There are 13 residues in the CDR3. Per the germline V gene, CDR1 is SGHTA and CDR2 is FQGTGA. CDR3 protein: CASSKRDGGGKFF. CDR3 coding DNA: TGTGCCAGCAGCAAACGAGATGGAGGGGGGAAGTTCTTC.

The CDR3 DNA reads TGTGCCTGGAGTATCGGAGGTTCCTACGAGCAGTACTTC. This encodes CAWSIGGSYEQYF. The chain recombines TRBV30 with TRBJ2-7, with a weak D call TRBD2 (5 bases). The length of the CDR3 is 13 residues. V lost 2 bases and J lost 1, with 9 bases in between. From germline, CDR1 is GTSNPN and CDR2 SVGIG (reference sequence).

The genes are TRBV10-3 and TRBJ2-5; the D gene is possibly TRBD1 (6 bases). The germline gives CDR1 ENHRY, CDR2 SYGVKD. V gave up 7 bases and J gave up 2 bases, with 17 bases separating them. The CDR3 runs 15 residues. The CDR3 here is CAIKPSQGPQETQYF. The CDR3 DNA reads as TGTGCCATCAAGCCCTCGCAGGGGCCTCAAGAGACCCAGTACTTC.

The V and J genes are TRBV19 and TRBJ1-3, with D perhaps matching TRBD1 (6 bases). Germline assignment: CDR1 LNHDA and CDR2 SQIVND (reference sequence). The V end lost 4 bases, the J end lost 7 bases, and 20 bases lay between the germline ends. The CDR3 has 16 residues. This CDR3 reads CASSTAQGRGRNTIYF. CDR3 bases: TGTGCCAGTAGTACCGCTCAGGGAAGGGGGAGGAACACCATATATTTT. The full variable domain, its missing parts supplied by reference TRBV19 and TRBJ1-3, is DGGITQSPKYLFRKEGQNVTLSCEQNLNHDAMYWYRQDPGQGLRLIYYSQIVNDFQKGDIAEGYSVSREKKESFPLTVTSAQKNPTAFYLCASSTAQGRGRNTIYFGEGSWLTVV.

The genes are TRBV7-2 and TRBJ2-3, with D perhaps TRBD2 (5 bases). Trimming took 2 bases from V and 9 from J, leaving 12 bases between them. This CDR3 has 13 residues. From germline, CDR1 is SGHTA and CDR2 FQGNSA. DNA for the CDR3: TGTGCCAGCAGCTTAATAGGACTTCAAACGCAGTATTTT. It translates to CASSLIGLQTQYF.

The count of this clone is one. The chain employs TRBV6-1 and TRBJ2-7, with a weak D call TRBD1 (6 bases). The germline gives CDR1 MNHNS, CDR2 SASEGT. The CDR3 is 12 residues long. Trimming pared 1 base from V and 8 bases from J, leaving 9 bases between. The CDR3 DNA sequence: TGTGCCAGCAGTGAAGGTGGGGGCCAGCAGTACTTC. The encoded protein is CASSEGGGQQYF.

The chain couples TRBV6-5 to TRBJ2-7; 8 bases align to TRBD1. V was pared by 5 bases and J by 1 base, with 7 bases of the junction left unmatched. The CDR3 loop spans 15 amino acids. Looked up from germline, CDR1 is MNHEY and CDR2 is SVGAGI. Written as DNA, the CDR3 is TGTGCCAGCAGTCCCAGACAGGGGAAATCCTACGAGCAGTACTTC. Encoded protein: CASSPRQGKSYEQYF.

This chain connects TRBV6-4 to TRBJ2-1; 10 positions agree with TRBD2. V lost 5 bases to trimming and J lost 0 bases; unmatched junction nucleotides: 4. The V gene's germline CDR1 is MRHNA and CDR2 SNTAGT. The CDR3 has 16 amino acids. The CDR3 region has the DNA TGTGCCAGCAGTCGACTAGCGGGCCTCTCCTACAATGAGCAGTTCTTC. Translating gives CASSRLAGLSYNEQFF.

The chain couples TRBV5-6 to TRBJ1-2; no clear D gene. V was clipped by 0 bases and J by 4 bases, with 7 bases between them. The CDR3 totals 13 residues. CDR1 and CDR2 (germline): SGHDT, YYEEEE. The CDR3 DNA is TGTGCCAGCAGCTTGGGTTCAGTCTATGGCTACACCTTC. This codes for CASSLGSVYGYTF.

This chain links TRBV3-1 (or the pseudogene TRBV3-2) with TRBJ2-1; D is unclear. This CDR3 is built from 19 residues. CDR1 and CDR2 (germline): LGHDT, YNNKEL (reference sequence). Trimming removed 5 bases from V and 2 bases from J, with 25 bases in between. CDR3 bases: TGTGCCAGCAGCAGTACTCGAGGTCTTCGACACCCGCCCTACAATGAGCAGTTCTTC. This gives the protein CASSSTRGLRHPPYNEQFF.

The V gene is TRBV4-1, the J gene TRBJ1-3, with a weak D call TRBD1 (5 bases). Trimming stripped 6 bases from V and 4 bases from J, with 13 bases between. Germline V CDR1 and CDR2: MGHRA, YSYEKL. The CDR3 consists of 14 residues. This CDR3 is CASRKQTEGNTIYF. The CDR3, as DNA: TGCGCCAGCAGGAAGCAGACAGAAGGAAACACCATATATTTT.

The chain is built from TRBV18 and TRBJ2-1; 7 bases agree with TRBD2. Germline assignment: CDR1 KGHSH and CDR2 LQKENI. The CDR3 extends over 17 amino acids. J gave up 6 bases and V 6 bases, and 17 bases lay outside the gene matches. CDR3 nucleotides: TGTGCCAGCTCTCCCCTTATGCCCTTCGGGGGGAGCAATGAGCAGTTCTTC. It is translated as CASSPLMPFGGSNEQFF.

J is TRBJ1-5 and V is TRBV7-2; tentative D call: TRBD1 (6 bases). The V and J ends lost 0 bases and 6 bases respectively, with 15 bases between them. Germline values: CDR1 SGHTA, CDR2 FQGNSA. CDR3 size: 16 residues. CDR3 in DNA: TGTGCCAGCAGCTTAGCAACTGGCAGGGGCCGTCAGCCCCAGCATTTT. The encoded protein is CASSLATGRGRQPQHF.

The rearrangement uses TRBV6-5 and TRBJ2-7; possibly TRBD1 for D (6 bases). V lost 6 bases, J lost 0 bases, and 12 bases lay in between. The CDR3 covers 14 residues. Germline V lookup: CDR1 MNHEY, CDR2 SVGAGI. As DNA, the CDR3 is TGTGCCAGCAGCGGTCAGGGGCGCTCCTACGAGCAGTACTTC. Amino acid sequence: CASSGQGRSYEQYF.

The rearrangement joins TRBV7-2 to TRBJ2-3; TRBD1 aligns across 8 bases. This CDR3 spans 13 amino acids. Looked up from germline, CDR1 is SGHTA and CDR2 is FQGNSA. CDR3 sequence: CASNRGGTDTQYF. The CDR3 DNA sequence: TGTGCAAGTAACAGGGGGGGCACAGATACGCAGTATTTT.

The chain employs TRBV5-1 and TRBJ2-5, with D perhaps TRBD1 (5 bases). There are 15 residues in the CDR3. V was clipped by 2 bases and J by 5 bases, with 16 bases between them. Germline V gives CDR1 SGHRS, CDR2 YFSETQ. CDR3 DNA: TGCGCCAGCAGCTTCGGACAACCTAATCGGGAGACCCAGTACTTC. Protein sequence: CASSFGQPNRETQYF. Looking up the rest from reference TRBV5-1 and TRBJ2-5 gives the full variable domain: KAGVTQTPRYLIKTRGQQVTLSCSPISGHRSVSWYQQTPGQGLQFLFEYFSETQRNKGNFPGRFSGRQFSNSRSEMNVSTLELGDSALYLCASSFGQPNRETQYFGPGTRLLVL.

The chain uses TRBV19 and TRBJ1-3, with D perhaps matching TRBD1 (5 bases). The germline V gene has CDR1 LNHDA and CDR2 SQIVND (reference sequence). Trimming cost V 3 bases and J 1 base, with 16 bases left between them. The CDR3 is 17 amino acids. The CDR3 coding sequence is TGTGCCAGTAGTATGACTTGGGACGTATCGTCTGGAAACACCATATATTTT. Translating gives CASSMTWDVSSGNTIYF.

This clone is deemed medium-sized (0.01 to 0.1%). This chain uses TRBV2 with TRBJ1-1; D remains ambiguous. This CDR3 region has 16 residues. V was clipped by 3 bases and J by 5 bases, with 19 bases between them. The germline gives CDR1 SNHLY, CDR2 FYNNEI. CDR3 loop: CASSDYHIYSGTEAFF. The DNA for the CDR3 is TGTGCCAGCAGTGATTATCACATTTACAGTGGGACTGAAGCTTTCTTT. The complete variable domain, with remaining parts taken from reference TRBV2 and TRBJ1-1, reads EPEVTQTPSHQVTQMGQEVILRCVPISNHLYFYWYRQILGQKVEFLVSFYNNEISEKSEIFDDQFSVERPDGSNFTLKIRSTKLEDSAMYFCASSDYHIYSGTEAFFGQGTRLTVV.

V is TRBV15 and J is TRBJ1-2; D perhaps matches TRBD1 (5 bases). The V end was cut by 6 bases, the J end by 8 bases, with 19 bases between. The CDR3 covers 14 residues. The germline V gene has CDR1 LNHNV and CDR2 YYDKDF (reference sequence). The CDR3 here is CATSPPGRTEGYTF. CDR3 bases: TGTGCCACCAGTCCCCCGGGACGGACGGAAGGCTACACCTTC.

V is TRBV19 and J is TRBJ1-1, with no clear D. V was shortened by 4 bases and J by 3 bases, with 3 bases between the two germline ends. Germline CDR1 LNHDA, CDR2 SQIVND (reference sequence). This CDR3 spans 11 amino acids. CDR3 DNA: TGTGCCAGTAGTAACTACACTGAAGCTTTCTTT. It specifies CASSNYTEAFF.

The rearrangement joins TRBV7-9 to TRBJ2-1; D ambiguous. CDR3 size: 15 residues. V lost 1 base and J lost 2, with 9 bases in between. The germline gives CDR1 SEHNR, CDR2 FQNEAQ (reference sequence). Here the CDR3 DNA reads TGTGCCAGCAGCTTAGGAATCGGAACCTACAATGAGCAGTTCTTC. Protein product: CASSLGIGTYNEQFF.